These 2 T cell receptor beta chains were all obtained from the same sample, sequenced in a study of T cells in Graves' hyperthyroidism and ophthalmopathy. RNA transcripts gave rise to amplified TCR beta CDR3 regions. RT-PCR in the first round (using the HTBI primer set) targeted the TCR CDR3. TCRdb analysed the multiplex PCR reads with MiXCR anew, one entry per CDR3 protein. This table holds some 420,000 distinct CDR3 sequences, roughly 15% found once. The specimen sequenced was blood. These receptors were collected from a woman younger than 35 with Graves' hyperthyroidism.

This clonotype was observed a handful of times. The rearrangement uses TRBV7-8 and TRBJ1-6; D unresolved. The germline V gene has CDR1 SGHVS and CDR2 FQNEAQ. The germline V and J ends were trimmed by 0 bases and 8 bases, with 5 bases remaining between them. This CDR3 has 13 residues. This chain's CDR3 is CASSLAGYSPLHF. The CDR3 coding sequence is TGTGCCAGCAGCTTAGCGGGGTATTCACCCCTCCACTTT.

The chain's CDR3 is CASSSWTGGGNTEAFF. DNA of the CDR3: TGTGCCAGTAGTAGCTGGACAGGGGGCGGGAACACTGAAGCTTTCTTT. The gene calls are TRBV19 and TRBJ1-1; 11 bases fit TRBD1. The V gene end was trimmed by 4 bases and the J gene end by 1 base; junction bases not matched to a gene: 5. This CDR3 contains 16 residues. Germline-derived CDR1 and CDR2 are LNHDA and SQIVND (reference sequence). Combining the CDR3 with reference TRBV19 and TRBJ1-1 gives the whole variable domain DGGITQSPKYLFRKEGQNVTLSCEQNLNHDAMYWYRQDPGQGLRLIYYSQIVNDFQKGDIAEGYSVSREKKESFPLTVTSAQKNPTAFYLCASSSWTGGGNTEAFFGQGTRLTVV.